The 25 T cell receptor beta chains given below trace back to one sample, sequenced in a study of siplizumab effects on memory and regulatory T cells. This table comes from immunoSEQ multiplex PCR, and its TCRdb copy is limited to in-frame clones, with some not included. Among over 80,000 clones listed, roughly 94% were seen once. The specimen sequenced was non-Treg CD4+ T cells sorted from blood. The origin of the receptors is a human donor in good health.

This clone has only one observation. The chain recombines TRBV5-8 with TRBJ1-3, with D possibly being TRBD1 (5 bases). CDR1 and CDR2 (germline): SGHTS, YDEGEE. Deletions cut 2 bases from V and 2 bases from J, with 8 bases between. CDR3 size: 14 residues. The CDR3 region is CASSFEGTGNTIYF. The CDR3 nucleotides read TGTGCCAGCAGCTTTGAGGGGACTGGAAACACCATATATTTT.

The J gene is TRBJ1-1, the V gene TRBV11-2; TRBD1 is a possible D gene (5 bases). The V and J ends lost 8 bases and 1 base respectively, with 23 bases between them. The germline V gene has CDR1 SGHAT and CDR2 FQNNGV. There are 17 residues in the CDR3. The CDR3 sequence: CASWAGRTGTGNTEAFF. Here the CDR3 DNA reads TGTGCCAGCTGGGCCGGCCGGACCGGGACTGGGAACACTGAAGCTTTCTTT. Looking up the rest from reference TRBV11-2 and TRBJ1-1 gives the full variable domain: EAGVAQSPRYKIIEKRQSVAFWCNPISGHATLYWYQQILGQGPKLLIQFQNNGVVDDSQLPKDRFSAERLKGVDSTLKIQPAKLEDSAVYLCASWAGRTGTGNTEAFFGQGTRLTVV.

The chain links TRBV6-5 to TRBJ2-1, with D hard to call. The CDR3 consists of 14 residues. The germline V and J ends were trimmed by 2 bases and 8 bases, with 13 bases remaining between them. CDR1 is MNHEY, CDR2 SVGAGI, per germline. For the CDR3, the DNA is TGTGCCAGCAGTTACACAAGGACGACCGATGAGCAGTTCTTC. It specifies CASSYTRTTDEQFF.

The chain recombines TRBV6-5 with TRBJ2-2, with D perhaps TRBD2 (5 bases). Trimming took off 0 bases at V and 5 bases at J, with 10 bases between the two ends. Germline CDR1 and CDR2: MNHEY and SVGAGI. The CDR3 is made up of 15 amino acids. CDR3 sequence (DNA): TGTGCCAGCAGTTACTCGTTCGGGGAAACCGGGGAGCTGTTTTTT. Translation gives CASSYSFGETGELFF.

Only one count was recorded for this clone. V is TRBV19 and J is TRBJ1-5; 9 bases match TRBD1. The CDR3 is 15 residues long. Trimming removed 2 bases from V and 7 bases from J; junction bases left unmatched: 6. Germline assignment: CDR1 LNHDA and CDR2 SQIVND (reference sequence). As DNA, the CDR3 is TGTGCCAGTAGTATAATGGGACAGGGCGGCCAGCCCCAGCATTTT. It yields the protein CASSIMGQGGQPQHF. The variable domain in full, completed from reference TRBV19 and TRBJ1-5, reads DGGITQSPKYLFRKEGQNVTLSCEQNLNHDAMYWYRQDPGQGLRLIYYSQIVNDFQKGDIAEGYSVSREKKESFPLTVTSAQKNPTAFYLCASSIMGQGGQPQHFGDGTRLSIL.

This chain joins TRBV11-3 and TRBJ2-2; D perhaps matches TRBD2 (6 bases). Germline values: CDR1 SGHNT, CDR2 YENEEA. The germline V and J ends were trimmed by 9 bases and 0 bases, with 17 bases remaining between them. The CDR3 consists of 16 residues. The DNA of the CDR3 is TGTGCCAGTAGCCCTGGGGGGTCGTCGAACACCGGGGAGCTGTTTTTT. It translates to CASSPGGSSNTGELFF.

V usage is TRBV7-3 and J usage is TRBJ2-1; D gene ambiguous. CDR3 length: 12 amino acids. Germline V gives CDR1 SGHTA, CDR2 FQGTGA. The V and J ends lost 2 bases and 6 bases respectively, with 5 bases between them. The chain's CDR3 is CASSLYANEQFF. Written as DNA, the CDR3 is TGTGCCAGCAGCTTATACGCCAATGAGCAGTTCTTC.

The gene calls are TRBV18 and TRBJ2-3; the D is unclear. The germline gives CDR1 KGHSH, CDR2 LQKENI. The CDR3 extends over 15 amino acids. V lost 3 bases, J lost 1 base, and 11 bases lay in between. The chain's CDR3 is CASSPFGAGTDTQYF. CDR3 in DNA: TGTGCCAGCTCACCCTTTGGTGCAGGCACAGATACGCAGTATTTT.

The chain carries TRBV6-5 and TRBJ2-5; 7 bases line up with TRBD1. Trimming removed 6 bases from V and 5 bases from J; junction bases left unmatched: 6. Germline V gene lookup returns CDR1 MNHEY and CDR2 SVGAGI. CDR3 length equals 13 residues. CDR3 nucleotides: TGTGCCAGCAGAGCGACAGGGACGGAGACCCAGTACTTC. Amino acid sequence: CASRATGTETQYF.

V is TRBV6-5 and J is TRBJ2-2, with D perhaps matching TRBD2 (6 bases). The germline gives CDR1 MNHEY, CDR2 SVGAGI. V was cut by 7 bases and J by 5 bases, with 14 bases left in between. The CDR3 is 14 residues long. CDR3 nucleotide sequence: TGTGCCAGCAACGACGAGGGGAGGACCGGGGAGCTGTTTTTT. It is translated as CASNDEGRTGELFF.

The genes are TRBV18 and TRBJ1-1; D is undetermined. From germline, CDR1 is KGHSH and CDR2 LQKENI. The germline V and J ends were trimmed by 3 bases and 1 base, with 9 bases remaining between them. This CDR3 spans 14 amino acids. The chain's CDR3 is CASSPAGSNTEAFF. CDR3 in DNA: TGTGCCAGCTCACCTGCAGGATCGAACACTGAAGCTTTCTTT.

V is TRBV29-1 and J is TRBJ2-2; D may match TRBD1 or TRBD2 (5 bases each). CDR1 and CDR2 (germline): SQVTM, ANQGSEA. The germline V and J ends were trimmed by 4 bases and 6 bases, with 9 bases remaining between them. This CDR3 comprises 12 residues. CDR3 residues: CSVGGAAGELFF. The DNA for the CDR3 is TGCAGCGTTGGAGGGGCCGCCGGGGAGCTGTTTTTT.

This clone has a handful of counts. The chain has TRBV6-4 and TRBJ2-4; 8 bases are a match to TRBD1. Per germline, CDR1 MRHNA and CDR2 SNTAGT. The V segment lost 4 bases and the J segment 8 bases; nucleotides outside the gene matches: 7. The CDR3 totals 14 residues. CDR3 residues: CASSAGQEGDIQYF. In DNA form, the CDR3 reads TGTGCCAGCAGTGCGGGACAGGAGGGAGACATTCAGTACTTC.

The V call is TRBV7-2, the J call TRBJ2-5; 8 bases line up with TRBD2. Germline V lookup: CDR1 SGHTA, CDR2 FQGNSA. V shed 4 bases, J shed 5 bases, and the junction held 9 bases outside the gene matches. The CDR3 has 15 residues. The CDR3 nucleotides read TGTGCCAGCAGCTACCAAGCGGGAGTTCAGGAGACCCAGTACTTC. Protein sequence: CASSYQAGVQETQYF. Looking up the rest from reference TRBV7-2 and TRBJ2-5 gives the full variable domain: GAGVSQSPSNKVTEKGKDVELRCDPISGHTALYWYRQSLGQGLEFLIYFQGNSAPDKSGLPSDRFSAERTGGSVSTLTIQRTQQEDSAVYLCASSYQAGVQETQYFGPGTRLLVL.

This chain uses TRBV28 with TRBJ2-7; 7 bases fit TRBD2. Germline V gene lookup returns CDR1 MDHEN and CDR2 SYDVKM. V trimming: 6 bases; J trimming: 1 base; junction bases outside the gene matches: 15. This CDR3 has 17 amino acids. CDR3 loop: CASSSPRGGVKSYEQYF. The CDR3 bases are TGTGCCAGCAGCTCCCCCCGGGGAGGGGTCAAATCCTACGAGCAGTACTTC.

The rearrangement joins TRBV7-9 to TRBJ2-1, with D perhaps TRBD2 (6 bases). Trimming took 0 bases from V and 6 from J, leaving 9 bases between them. The CDR3 is made up of 14 amino acids. CDR1 is SEHNR and CDR2 is FQNEAQ in the germline V gene (reference sequence). The CDR3 reads CASSLAGGLNEQFF. CDR3 nucleotide sequence: TGTGCCAGCAGCTTAGCGGGAGGTCTCAATGAGCAGTTCTTC.

The chain is built from TRBV11-2 and TRBJ2-1, with unresolved D. Germline V CDR1 and CDR2: SGHAT, FQNNGV. CDR3 length: 15 residues. Trimming took off 0 bases at V and 8 bases at J, with 14 bases between the two ends. The CDR3 DNA is TGTGCCAGCAGCTTAGATGACTTACGAGAGGATGAGCAGTTCTTC. Encoded protein: CASSLDDLREDEQFF. Looking up the rest from reference TRBV11-2 and TRBJ2-1 gives the full variable domain: EAGVAQSPRYKIIEKRQSVAFWCNPISGHATLYWYQQILGQGPKLLIQFQNNGVVDDSQLPKDRFSAERLKGVDSTLKIQPAKLEDSAVYLCASSLDDLREDEQFFGPGTRLTVL.

This clone showed up just once. This rearrangement joins TRBV25-1 to TRBJ2-3; D may be TRBD1 or TRBD2 (5 bases each). The length of the CDR3 is 16 residues. The germline CDR1 and CDR2 sequences are MGHDK and SYGVNS. V was trimmed by 2 bases and J by 1 base, leaving 13 bases between them. For the CDR3, the DNA is TGTGCCAGCAGTGAAAGTTTGGGACGAGGCACAGATACGCAGTATTTT. This codes for CASSESLGRGTDTQYF.

This chain uses TRBV10-2 with TRBJ2-3; 7 nucleotides match TRBD1. Germline-derived CDR1 and CDR2 are WSHSY and SAAADI. This CDR3 comprises 15 residues. The junction had 6 bases not matched to a gene; V was cut back by 3 bases and J by 3 bases. The CDR3, as DNA: TGCGCCAGCAGTGAAGACAGGGTCGGAACAGATACGCAGTATTTT. Protein sequence: CASSEDRVGTDTQYF.

This clone was seen once. This sequence joins TRBV11-2 and TRBJ2-1, with TRBD2 matching 13 bases. The V and J ends lost 5 bases and 0 bases, in that order; junction bases with no gene match: 10. There are 19 residues in the CDR3. Germline assignment: CDR1 SGHAT and CDR2 FQNNGV. Here the CDR3 DNA reads TGTGCCAGCAGCCGACAGTGGGGGACTAGCGGGACCTCCTACAATGAGCAGTTCTTC. It encodes CASSRQWGTSGTSYNEQFF.

The chain is built from TRBV28 and TRBJ1-4; TRBD1 might be the D (6 bases). Trimming took off 5 bases at V and 5 bases at J, with 18 bases between the two ends. CDR1 is MDHEN and CDR2 is SYDVKM in the germline V gene. This CDR3 spans 16 amino acids. The CDR3 sequence is CASSLSGARANEKLFF. As DNA, the CDR3 is TGTGCCAGCAGTCTGTCGGGGGCGAGGGCAAATGAAAAACTGTTTTTT.

The chain is built from TRBV5-1 and TRBJ2-7; a weak D match, TRBD2 (6 bases). The germline gives CDR1 SGHRS, CDR2 YFSETQ. V dropped 0 bases and J dropped 0 bases, with 7 bases sitting between them. This CDR3 is built from 14 residues. The CDR3 nucleotides read TGCGCCAGCAGCTTGGTCGGGAGCTCCTACGAGCAGTACTTC. As protein: CASSLVGSSYEQYF.

The CDR3 protein is CASSESRSGETQYF. DNA of the CDR3: TGTGCCAGCTCAGAATCAAGATCAGGGGAGACCCAGTACTTC. This sequence joins TRBV18 and TRBJ2-5, with D possibly matching TRBD1 (5 bases). This CDR3 has 14 residues. The V gene's germline CDR1 is KGHSH and CDR2 LQKENI. Trimming took 5 bases from V and 5 from J, leaving 15 bases between them.

The CDR3 sequence: CASRGDREVRTEAFF. CDR3 in DNA: TGCGCCAGCAGAGGGGACAGGGAGGTAAGGACTGAAGCTTTCTTT. The genes are TRBV5-1 and TRBJ1-1, with 9 bases lining up with TRBD1. V gave up 5 bases and J gave up 5 bases; unmatched junction bases: 10. The CDR3 totals 15 residues. The V gene's germline CDR1 is SGHRS and CDR2 YFSETQ.

The J gene is TRBJ1-1, the V gene TRBV14; TRBD1 agrees at 10 bases. The CDR3 consists of 16 residues. V shed 2 bases and J 5 bases; nucleotides not matched to a gene: 8. The germline CDR1 and CDR2 sequences are SGHDN and FVKESK. The CDR3, as DNA: TGTGCCAGCAGCCAAAGACAGGGGGCGGGAAGGACTGAAGCTTTCTTT. Encoded protein: CASSQRQGAGRTEAFF.